This TCR beta chain came from a study of pediatric ulcerative colitis. Study at large: Disease was pancolitis in fewer than ten and left-sided in two, histology-confirmed. Study outcomes and limitations: Ulcerative colitis patients shared more blood-rectal clones than controls. Some T cells in rectal biopsies may come from blood, especially with overt colitis.

Up to 500,000 reads were sequenced per sample. Assay used: immunoSEQ multiplex PCR; TCRdb lists only in-frame clones, some missing. The sample lists 30,000 or so clones, about 81% occurring once. During colonoscopy, one to two rectal pinch biopsies were collected. The CDR3 covers 13 residues. Germline assignment: CDR1 MGHRA and CDR2 YSYEKL. The ends were cut back, 3 bases at V and 10 bases at J, with 13 bases in the middle. For this clone: Its cognate antigen is unknown.

The sample comprised gut tissue. The receptor was isolated from a boy between 10 and 17 years old with mild ulcerative colitis. V gene TRBV4-1 combines with J gene TRBJ2-1; tentative D call: TRBD2 (6 bases). The CDR3 region has the DNA TGCGCCAGCAGCCATGTACTAGCAGGGGAGCAGTTCTTC. Translation gives CASSHVLAGEQFF.